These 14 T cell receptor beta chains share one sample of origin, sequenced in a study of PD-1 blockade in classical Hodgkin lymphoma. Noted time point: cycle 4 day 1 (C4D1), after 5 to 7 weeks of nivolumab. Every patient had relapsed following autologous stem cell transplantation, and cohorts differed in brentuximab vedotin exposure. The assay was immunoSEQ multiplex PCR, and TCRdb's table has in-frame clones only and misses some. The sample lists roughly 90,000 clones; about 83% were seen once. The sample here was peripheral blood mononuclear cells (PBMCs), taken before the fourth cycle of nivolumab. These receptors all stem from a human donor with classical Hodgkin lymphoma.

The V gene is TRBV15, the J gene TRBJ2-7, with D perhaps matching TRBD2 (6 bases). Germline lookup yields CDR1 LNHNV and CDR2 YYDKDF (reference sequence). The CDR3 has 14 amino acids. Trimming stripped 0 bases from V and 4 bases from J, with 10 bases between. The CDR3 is CATSRDLEGYEQYF. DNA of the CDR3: TGTGCCACCAGCAGAGATTTGGAGGGATACGAGCAGTACTTC.

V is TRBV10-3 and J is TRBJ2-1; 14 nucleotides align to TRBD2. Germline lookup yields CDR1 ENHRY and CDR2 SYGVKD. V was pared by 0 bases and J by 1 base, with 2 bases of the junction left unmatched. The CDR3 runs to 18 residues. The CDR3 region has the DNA TGTGCCATCAGTGAGTCGGGACTAGCGGGAGAGTCCTACAATGAGCAGTTCTTC. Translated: CAISESGLAGESYNEQFF.

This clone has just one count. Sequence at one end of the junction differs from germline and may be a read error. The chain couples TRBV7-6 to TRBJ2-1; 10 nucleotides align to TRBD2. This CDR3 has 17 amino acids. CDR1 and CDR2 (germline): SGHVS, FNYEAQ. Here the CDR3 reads CASSLALRLAGANERFF. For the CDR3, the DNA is TGTGCCAGCAGCTTAGCGTTGAGGCTAGCGGGAGCTAATGAGCGGTTCTTC.

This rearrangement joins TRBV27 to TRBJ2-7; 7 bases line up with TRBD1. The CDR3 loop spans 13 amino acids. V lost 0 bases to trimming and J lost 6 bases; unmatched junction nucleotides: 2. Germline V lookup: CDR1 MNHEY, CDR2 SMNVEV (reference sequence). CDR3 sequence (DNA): TGTGCCAGCAGTTTATCGGGGACAGCCGAGCAGTACTTC. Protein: CASSLSGTAEQYF.

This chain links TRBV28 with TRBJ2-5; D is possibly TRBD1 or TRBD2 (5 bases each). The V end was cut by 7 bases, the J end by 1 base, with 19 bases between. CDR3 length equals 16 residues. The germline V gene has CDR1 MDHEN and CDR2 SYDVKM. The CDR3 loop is CASNLPRGSTQETQYF. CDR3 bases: TGTGCCAGCAACCTACCTCGGGGCAGTACCCAAGAGACCCAGTACTTC. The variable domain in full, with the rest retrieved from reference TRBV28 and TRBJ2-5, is DVKVTQSSRYLVKRTGEKVFLECVQDMDHENMFWYRQDPGLGLRLIYFSYDVKMKEKGDIPEGYSVSREKKERFSLILESASTNQTSMYLCASNLPRGSTQETQYFGPGTRLLVL.

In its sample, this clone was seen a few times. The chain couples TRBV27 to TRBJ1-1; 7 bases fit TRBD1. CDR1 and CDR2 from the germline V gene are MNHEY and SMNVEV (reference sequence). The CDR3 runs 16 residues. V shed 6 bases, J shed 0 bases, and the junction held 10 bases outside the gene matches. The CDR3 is CASSSLPRGMNTEAFF. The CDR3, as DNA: TGTGCCAGCAGCAGCCTCCCCAGGGGGATGAACACTGAAGCTTTCTTT.

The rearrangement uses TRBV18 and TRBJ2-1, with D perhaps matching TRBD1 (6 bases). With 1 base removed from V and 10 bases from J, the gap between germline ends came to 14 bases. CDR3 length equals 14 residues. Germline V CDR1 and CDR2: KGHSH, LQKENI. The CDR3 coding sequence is TGTGCCAGCTCACCACGGGGGCCCAACACCGAGCAGTTCTTC. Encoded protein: CASSPRGPNTEQFF.

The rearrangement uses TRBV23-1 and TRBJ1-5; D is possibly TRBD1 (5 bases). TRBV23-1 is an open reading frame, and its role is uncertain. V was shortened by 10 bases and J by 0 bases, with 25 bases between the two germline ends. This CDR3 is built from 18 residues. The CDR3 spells CATPGGPRPLYSNQPQHF. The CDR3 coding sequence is TGCGCCACTCCTGGGGGTCCCCGACCTCTTTATAGCAATCAGCCCCAGCATTTT.

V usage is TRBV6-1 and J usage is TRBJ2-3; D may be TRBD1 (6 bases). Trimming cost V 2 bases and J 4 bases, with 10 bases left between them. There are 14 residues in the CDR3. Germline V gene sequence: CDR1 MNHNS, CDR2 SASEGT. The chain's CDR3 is CASSEQTGSDTQYF. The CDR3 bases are TGTGCCAGCAGTGAACAAACAGGGTCAGATACGCAGTATTTT.

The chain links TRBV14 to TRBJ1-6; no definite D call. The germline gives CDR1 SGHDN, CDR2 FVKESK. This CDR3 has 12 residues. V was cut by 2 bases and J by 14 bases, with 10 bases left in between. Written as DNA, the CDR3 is TGTGCCAGCAGCCAACCCCCCGGGGCCCTCCACTTT. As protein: CASSQPPGALHF. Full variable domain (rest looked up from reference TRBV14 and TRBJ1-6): EAGVTQFPSHSVIEKGQTVTLRCDPISGHDNLYWYRRVMGKEIKFLLHFVKESKQDESGMPNNRFLAERTGGTYSTLKVQPAELEDSGVYFCASSQPPGALHFGNGTRLTVT.

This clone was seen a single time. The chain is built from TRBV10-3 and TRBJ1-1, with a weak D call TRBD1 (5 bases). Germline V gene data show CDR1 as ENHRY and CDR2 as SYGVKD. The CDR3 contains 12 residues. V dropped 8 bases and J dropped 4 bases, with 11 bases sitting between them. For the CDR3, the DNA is TGTGCCATCCATGGGGGGGGCACTGAAGCTTTCTTT. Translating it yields CAIHGGGTEAFF.

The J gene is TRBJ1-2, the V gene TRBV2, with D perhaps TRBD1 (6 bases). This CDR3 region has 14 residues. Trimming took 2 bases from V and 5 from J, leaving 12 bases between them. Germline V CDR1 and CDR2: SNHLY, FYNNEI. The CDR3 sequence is CASSELGATYGYTF. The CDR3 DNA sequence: TGTGCCAGCAGTGAACTGGGGGCGACGTATGGCTACACCTTC.

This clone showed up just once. The CDR3 DNA follows: TGTGCCAGCAGTTGGAGCGGGACAGGGGGCGAGCAGTACTTC. It translates to CASSWSGTGGEQYF. The chain employs TRBV7-9 and TRBJ2-7; 11 bases align to TRBD1. The CDR3 sequence is 14 residues long. V trimming: 6 bases; J trimming: 6 bases; junction bases outside the gene matches: 7. Germline assignment: CDR1 SEHNR and CDR2 FQNEAQ (reference sequence). The variable domain in full, with the rest retrieved from reference TRBV7-9 and TRBJ2-7, is DTGVSQNPRHKITKRGQNVTFRCDPISEHNRLYWYRQTLGQGPEFLTYFQNEAQLEKSRLLSDRFSAERPKGSFSTLEIQRTEQGDSAMYLCASSWSGTGGEQYFGPGTRLTVT.

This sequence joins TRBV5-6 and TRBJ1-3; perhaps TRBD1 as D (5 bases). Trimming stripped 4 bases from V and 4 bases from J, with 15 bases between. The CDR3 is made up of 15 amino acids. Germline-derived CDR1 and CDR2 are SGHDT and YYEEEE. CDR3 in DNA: TGTGCCAGCAGCCGCCGTGGGGGGTCGGGAAACACCATATATTTT. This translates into CASSRRGGSGNTIYF.